The next 25 T cell receptor beta chains were all read from a single sample in a study of identical twins. From the 5' RACE reads, TCRdb called clonotypes with MiXCR, one entry per CDR3 protein. The sample has some 1,700,000 distinct CDR3 sequences; around a third are singletons. The sequenced material came from cord blood. These receptors all stem from a newborn girl in good health.

This clonotype has only a few counts. This sequence joins TRBV5-1 and TRBJ1-4; unclear D gene. The CDR3 covers 15 residues. The V and J ends lost 5 bases and 0 bases respectively, with 11 bases between them. In germline, CDR1 is SGHRS, CDR2 YFSETQ. The CDR3 is CASSPQLATNEKLFF. The CDR3 DNA is TGCGCCAGCAGTCCCCAGCTTGCAACTAATGAAAAACTGTTTTTT.

This clonotype showed up many times. The DNA of the CDR3 is TGTGCCAGCAGCGTAGGACTAGCGGGGGTCACAGATACGCAGTATTTT. As protein: CASSVGLAGVTDTQYF. V is TRBV9 and J is TRBJ2-3, with 12 bases that match TRBD2. CDR1 is SGDLS and CDR2 is YYNGEE in the germline V gene. CDR3 length equals 16 residues. V trimming: 0 bases; J trimming: 2 bases; junction bases outside the gene matches: 1.

This clonotype was found a few times. This chain joins TRBV4-1 and TRBJ1-2; D might be TRBD1 (5 bases). Trimming shortened V by 0 bases and J by 7 bases, and 18 bases separated the two germline ends. The CDR3 totals 16 residues. The V gene's germline CDR1 is MGHRA and CDR2 YSYEKL. Here the CDR3 reads CASSQDPLRGLTGYTF. In DNA form, the CDR3 reads TGCGCCAGCAGCCAAGATCCGTTACGGGGCCTTACTGGCTACACCTTC.

The V gene is TRBV6-5, the J gene TRBJ2-2; D ambiguous. Germline CDR1 MNHEY, CDR2 SVGAGI. Trimming cost V 10 bases and J 0 bases, with 9 bases left between them. CDR3 length: 13 residues. CDR3 DNA: TGTGCCACCGAAACTCCGAACACCGGGGAGCTGTTTTTT. Amino acids: CATETPNTGELFF.

This clonotype was seen only a few times. V and J are TRBV27 and TRBJ2-7, with D perhaps assigned TRBD1 or TRBD2 (5 bases each). This CDR3 is built from 16 residues. Germline V gene data show CDR1 as MNHEY and CDR2 as SMNVEV (reference sequence). V was shortened by 3 bases and J by 6 bases, with 21 bases between the two germline ends. The CDR3 DNA is TGTGCCAGCAGTTTCGGACTGGGACCACTTGTTGTCGAGCAGTACTTC. Protein: CASSFGLGPLVVEQYF.

A few counts support this clonotype. The V and J genes are TRBV20-1 and TRBJ2-7; the match to TRBD1 covers 11 bases. Germline V gene sequence: CDR1 DFQATT, CDR2 SNEGSKA (reference sequence). J lost 4 bases, V lost 3 bases, and 5 bases had no gene match. The CDR3 totals 14 residues. CDR3: CSASTGTGGYEQYF. The CDR3 nucleotides read TGCAGTGCTAGTACCGGGACAGGGGGATACGAGCAGTACTTC.

This clonotype was picked up a small number of times. V is TRBV9 and J is TRBJ1-4; 9 bases map to TRBD1. This CDR3 region has 17 residues. After removal of 2 bases from V and 5 bases from J, the junction contained 10 bases not matched to a gene. Germline V CDR1 and CDR2: SGDLS, YYNGEE. CDR3 coding DNA: TGTGCCAGCAGCGTGAGGGGGGGACAGGGAGGAAATGAAAAACTGTTTTTT. Translating gives CASSVRGGQGGNEKLFF.

The J gene is TRBJ2-1, the V gene TRBV12-3 or TRBV12-4; D remains ambiguous. The DNA end lines up better with TRBJ2-7; the J call may be wrong. This CDR3 comprises 13 residues. CDR3 amino acids: CASSMTPAYEQYF. The CDR3 DNA sequence: TGTGCCAGCAGTATGACTCCTGCCTACGAGCAGTACTTC.

This clonotype occurred once. The chain couples TRBV12-3 or TRBV12-4 to TRBJ1-3, with TRBD1 as a possible D gene (5 bases). Trimming shortened V by 5 bases and J by 5 bases, and 7 bases separated the two germline ends. The CDR3 extends over 12 amino acids. The CDR3 here is CASSPDRNTIYF. CDR3 sequence (DNA): TGTGCCAGCAGTCCGGACAGAAACACCATATATTTT.

As to this clonotype: Germline and junction disagree at one end, which may indicate a read error. The chain links TRBV27 to TRBJ1-2, with 9 positions matching TRBD1. The CDR3 is 15 residues long. CDR1 MNHEY and CDR2 SMNVEV come from the germline V gene (reference sequence). Here the CDR3 reads CASSQGGQGAYGCTF. The CDR3 bases are TGTGCCAGCAGTCAAGGGGGACAGGGAGCCTATGGCTGCACCTTC.

A few counts support this clonotype. V usage is TRBV11-2 and J usage is TRBJ2-1; TRBD1 matches 7 bases. CDR1 is SGHAT and CDR2 is FQNNGV in the germline V gene. This CDR3 comprises 17 residues. V gave up 1 base and J gave up 7 bases; unmatched junction bases: 13. In DNA form, the CDR3 reads TGTGCCAGCAGCTTAGTATCAAGGGGGCCGAGGTATAATGAGCAGTTCTTC. Residues: CASSLVSRGPRYNEQFF.

This clonotype was recorded a few times. The chain couples TRBV9 to TRBJ1-6; unclear D gene. This CDR3 comprises 13 residues. With 0 bases removed from V and 4 bases from J, the gap between germline ends came to 2 bases. The germline gives CDR1 SGDLS, CDR2 YYNGEE. The CDR3 nucleotides are TGTGCCAGCAGCGTAGAGTATAATTCACCCCTCCACTTT. It is translated as CASSVEYNSPLHF. The full variable domain, in which reference TRBV9 and TRBJ1-6 provide the parts outside the CDR3, is DSGVTQTPKHLITATGQRVTLRCSPRSGDLSVYWYQQSLDQGLQFLIQYYNGEERAKGNILERFSAQQFPDLHSELNLSSLELGDSALYFCASSVEYNSPLHFGNGTRLTVT.

V usage is TRBV7-2 and J usage is TRBJ2-1, with D maybe TRBD2 (6 bases). Germline V CDR1 and CDR2: SGHTA, FQGNSA. The V end lost 2 bases, the J end lost 6 bases, and 14 bases lay between the germline ends. The CDR3 is made up of 15 amino acids. CDR3 DNA sequence: TGTGCCAGCAGCTTATCGGCGGGAATGACCAATGAGCAGTTCTTC. The encoded protein is CASSLSAGMTNEQFF.

This clonotype was picked up a small number of times. The V call is TRBV7-8, the J call TRBJ2-1; perhaps TRBD1 as D (7 bases). The CDR3 is 15 amino acids. Trimming removed 5 bases at V and 2 bases at J, with 13 bases between. Germline values: CDR1 SGHVS, CDR2 FQNEAQ. The CDR3 protein is CASSPRGVAYNEQFF. The DNA for the CDR3 is TGTGCCAGCAGCCCCAGGGGGGTCGCCTACAATGAGCAGTTCTTC.

There are a few counts of this clonotype. The chain couples TRBV5-1 to TRBJ2-3; possibly TRBD2 for D (5 bases). V lost 1 base and J 3 bases, leaving 12 bases between the germline ends. Looked up from germline, CDR1 is SGHRS and CDR2 is YFSETQ. This CDR3 contains 15 residues. This CDR3 is CASSLRTVSTDTQYF. The CDR3 bases are TGCGCCAGCAGCTTGCGGACTGTTAGTACAGATACGCAGTATTTT.

J is TRBJ1-1 and V is TRBV30; D possibly corresponds to TRBD1 (6 bases). The CDR3 is 10 amino acids. V gave up 4 bases and J gave up 8 bases, with 8 bases separating them. Looked up from germline, CDR1 is GTSNPN and CDR2 is SVGIG (reference sequence). The CDR3: CAWIGQEAFF. CDR3 in DNA: TGTGCCTGGATCGGACAGGAAGCTTTCTTT.

This clonotype occurred a few times. The genes are TRBV4-2 and TRBJ2-3; TRBD1 aligns across 9 bases. This CDR3 has 18 residues. The trim removed 2 bases at V and 5 bases at J, leaving 14 bases unmatched. Per the germline V gene, CDR1 is LGHNA and CDR2 is YNFKEQ. The CDR3 reads CASSQLRAGTGRKDTQYF. CDR3 in DNA: TGTGCCAGCAGCCAATTAAGAGCCGGGACAGGGAGGAAAGATACGCAGTATTTT.

This clonotype has a handful of counts. CDR3 sequence: CSVEGTKGLAFF. CDR3 coding DNA: TGCAGCGTTGAAGGAACTAAGGGTTTGGCTTTCTTT. The J gene is TRBJ1-1, the V gene TRBV29-1; D is unclear. The germline CDR1 and CDR2 sequences are SQVTM and ANQGSEA. Trimming took 1 base from V and 11 from J, leaving 14 bases between them. This CDR3 spans 12 amino acids.

This clonotype was counted at least ten times. The chain combines TRBV5-1 with TRBJ2-5; weak D call: TRBD2 (5 bases). Germline loops: CDR1 SGHRS, CDR2 YFSETQ. This CDR3 has 14 amino acids. V lost 0 bases and J lost 2, with 8 bases in between. The CDR3 coding sequence is TGCGCCAGCAGCTTGGTCGGGGTACAAGAGACCCAGTACTTC. Translating gives CASSLVGVQETQYF.

This clonotype was picked up many times. The chain recombines TRBV5-1 with TRBJ2-5, with 7 bases fitting TRBD2. This CDR3 contains 13 residues. The V segment lost 3 bases and the J segment 1 base; nucleotides outside the gene matches: 0. Germline V gives CDR1 SGHRS, CDR2 YFSETQ. CDR3 DNA: TGCGCCAGCAGCTGGACTAGCCAAGAGACCCAGTACTTC. It codes for CASSWTSQETQYF.

This clonotype has just a few counts. The chain has TRBV20-1 and TRBJ2-7; D is uncertain. The CDR3 contains 13 residues. Germline V gene lookup returns CDR1 DFQATT and CDR2 SNEGSKA (reference sequence). Trimming took off 5 bases at V and 0 bases at J, with 11 bases between the two ends. CDR3 region: CSACPPISYEQYF. The CDR3 DNA sequence: TGCAGTGCTTGTCCGCCTATCTCCTACGAGCAGTACTTC.

The V gene is TRBV12-5, the J gene TRBJ1-5; possibly TRBD1 for D (6 bases). The CDR3 is made up of 14 amino acids. The germline gives CDR1 LGHNT, CDR2 FRNRAP. V was cut by 4 bases and J by 3 bases, with 10 bases left in between. The CDR3, as DNA: TGTGCTAGTGGTTCGGGACAAAACAATCAGCCCCAGCATTTT. As protein: CASGSGQNNQPQHF.

A few counts support this clonotype. This chain connects TRBV6-2 or TRBV6-3 to TRBJ2-6, with a possible D match to TRBD2 (6 bases). The CDR3 spans 20 residues. V lost 2 bases and J 0 bases, leaving 20 bases between the germline ends. The germline V gene encodes CDR1 MNHEY and CDR2 SVGEGT. CDR3 in DNA: TGTGCCAGCAGTTACCTTCTCGGGACTCCGATTCACTCTGGGGCCAACGTCCTGACTTTC. Its protein product is CASSYLLGTPIHSGANVLTF.

As DNA, the CDR3 is TGCGCCAGCTTTCCTCCTACAGGGGCCGGAGGTGAAGCTTTCTTT. It yields the protein CASFPPTGAGGEAFF. The genes are TRBV5-1 and TRBJ1-1, with 7 bases aligning to TRBD1. The CDR3 extends over 15 amino acids. CDR1 and CDR2 (germline): SGHRS, YFSETQ. The V and J ends lost 7 bases and 7 bases, in that order; junction bases with no gene match: 16.

V gene TRBV14 combines with J gene TRBJ2-5; 9 bases are shared with TRBD2. The trim removed 4 bases at V and 2 bases at J, leaving 5 bases unmatched. The CDR3 sequence is 15 residues long. Germline V CDR1 and CDR2: SGHDN, FVKESK. The CDR3 spells CASSPIAGAQETQYF. The CDR3 DNA sequence: TGTGCCAGCAGCCCTATAGCGGGGGCACAAGAGACCCAGTACTTC.